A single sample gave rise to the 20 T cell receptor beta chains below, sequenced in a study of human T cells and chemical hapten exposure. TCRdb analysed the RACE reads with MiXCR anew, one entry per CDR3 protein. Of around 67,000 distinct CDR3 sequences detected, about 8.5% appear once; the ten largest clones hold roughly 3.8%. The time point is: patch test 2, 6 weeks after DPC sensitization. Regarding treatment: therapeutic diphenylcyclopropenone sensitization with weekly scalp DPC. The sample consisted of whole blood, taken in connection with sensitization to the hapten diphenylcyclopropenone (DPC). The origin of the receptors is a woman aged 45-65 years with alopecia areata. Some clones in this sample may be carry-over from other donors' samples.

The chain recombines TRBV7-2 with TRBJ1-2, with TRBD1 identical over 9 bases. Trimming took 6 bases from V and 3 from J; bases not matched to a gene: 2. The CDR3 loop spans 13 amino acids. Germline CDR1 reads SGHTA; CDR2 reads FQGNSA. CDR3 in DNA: TGTGCCAGCAGAAGGGACAGGGACTATGGCTACACCTTC. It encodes CASRRDRDYGYTF.

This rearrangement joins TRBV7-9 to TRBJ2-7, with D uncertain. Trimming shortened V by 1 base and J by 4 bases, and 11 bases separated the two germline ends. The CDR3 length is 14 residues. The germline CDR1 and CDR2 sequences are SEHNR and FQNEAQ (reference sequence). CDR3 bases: TGTGCCAGCAGCTTAGGAGGTTGGGATTACGAGCAGTACTTC. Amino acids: CASSLGGWDYEQYF.

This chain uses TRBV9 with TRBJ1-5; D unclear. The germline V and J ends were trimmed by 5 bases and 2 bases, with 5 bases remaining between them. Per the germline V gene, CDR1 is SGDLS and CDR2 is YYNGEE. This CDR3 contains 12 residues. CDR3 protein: CASSKGNQPQHF. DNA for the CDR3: TGTGCCAGCAGTAAGGGCAATCAGCCCCAGCATTTT.

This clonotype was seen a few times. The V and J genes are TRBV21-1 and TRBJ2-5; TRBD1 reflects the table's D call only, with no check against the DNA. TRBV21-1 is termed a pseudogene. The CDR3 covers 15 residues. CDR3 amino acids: CASSPLRGAQETQYF. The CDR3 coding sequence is TGTGCCAGCAGCCCCCTGAGGGGTGCGCAAGAGACCCAGTACTTC.

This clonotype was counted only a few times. The CDR3: CASSRRLDQPQHF. CDR3 sequence (DNA): TGTGCCAGTAGTAGGCGACTCGATCAGCCCCAGCATTTT. The chain carries TRBV19 and TRBJ1-5; D is unclear. V was trimmed by 4 bases and J by 5 bases, leaving 9 bases between them. The CDR3 loop spans 13 amino acids. The germline V gene has CDR1 LNHDA and CDR2 SQIVND (reference sequence). The entire variable domain, with the rest obtained from reference TRBV19 and TRBJ1-5, is as follows: DGGITQSPKYLFRKEGQNVTLSCEQNLNHDAMYWYRQDPGQGLRLIYYSQIVNDFQKGDIAEGYSVSREKKESFPLTVTSAQKNPTAFYLCASSRRLDQPQHFGDGTRLSIL.

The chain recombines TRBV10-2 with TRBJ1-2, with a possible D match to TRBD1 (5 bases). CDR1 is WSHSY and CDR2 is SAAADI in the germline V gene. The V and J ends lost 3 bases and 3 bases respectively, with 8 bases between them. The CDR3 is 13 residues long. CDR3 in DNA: TGCGCCAGCAGTGAAACGGGGGACTATGGCTACACCTTC. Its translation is CASSETGDYGYTF.

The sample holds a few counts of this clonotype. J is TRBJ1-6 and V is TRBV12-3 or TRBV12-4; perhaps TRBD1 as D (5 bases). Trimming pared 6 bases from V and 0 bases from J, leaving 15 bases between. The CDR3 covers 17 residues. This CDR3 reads CASSRGDASSYNSPLHF. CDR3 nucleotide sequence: TGTGCCAGCAGCCGGGGGGATGCGAGCTCCTATAATTCACCCCTCCACTTT.

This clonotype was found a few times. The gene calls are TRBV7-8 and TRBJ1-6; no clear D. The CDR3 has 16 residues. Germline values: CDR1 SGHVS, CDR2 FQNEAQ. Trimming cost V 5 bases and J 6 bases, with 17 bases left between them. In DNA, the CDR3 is TGTGCCAGCAGCACTTGGACGGATTTCCTTAATTCACCCCTCCACTTT. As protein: CASSTWTDFLNSPLHF.

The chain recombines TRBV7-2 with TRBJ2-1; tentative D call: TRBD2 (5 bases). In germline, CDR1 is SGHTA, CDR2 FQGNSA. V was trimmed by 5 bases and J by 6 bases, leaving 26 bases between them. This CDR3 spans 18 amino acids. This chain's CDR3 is CASSKTGLGEWVSNEQFF. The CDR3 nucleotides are TGTGCCAGCAGCAAAACTGGACTTGGGGAGTGGGTCTCCAATGAGCAGTTCTTC.

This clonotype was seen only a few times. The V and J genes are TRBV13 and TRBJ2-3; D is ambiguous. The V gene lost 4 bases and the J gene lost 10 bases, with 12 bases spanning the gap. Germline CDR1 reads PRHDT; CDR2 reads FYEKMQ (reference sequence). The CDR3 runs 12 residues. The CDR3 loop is CASSSPLRAQYF. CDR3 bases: TGTGCCAGCAGCTCGCCTCTCCGGGCGCAGTATTTT.

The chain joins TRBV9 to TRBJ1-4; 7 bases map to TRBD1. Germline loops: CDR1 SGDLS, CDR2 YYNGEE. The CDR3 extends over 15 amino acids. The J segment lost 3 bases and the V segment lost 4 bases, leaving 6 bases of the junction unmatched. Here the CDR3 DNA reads TGTGCCAGCAGCCCCCACAGGGGCCCTAATGAAAAACTGTTTTTT. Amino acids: CASSPHRGPNEKLFF.

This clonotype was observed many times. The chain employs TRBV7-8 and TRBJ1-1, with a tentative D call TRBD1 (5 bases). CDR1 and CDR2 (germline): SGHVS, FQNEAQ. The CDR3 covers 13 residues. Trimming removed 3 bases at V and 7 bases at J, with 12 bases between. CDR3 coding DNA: TGTGCCAGCAGCTTGGTATCAGGGTTTGAAGCTTTCTTT. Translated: CASSLVSGFEAFF.

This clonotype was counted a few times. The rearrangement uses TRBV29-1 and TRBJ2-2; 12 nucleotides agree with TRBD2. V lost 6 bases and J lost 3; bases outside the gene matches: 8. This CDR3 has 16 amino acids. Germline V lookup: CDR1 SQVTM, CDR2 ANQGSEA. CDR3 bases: TGCAGCGTCCAGACTAGCGGGAGACGGCACACCGGGGAGCTGTTTTTT. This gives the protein CSVQTSGRRHTGELFF.

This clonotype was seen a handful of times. CDR3 sequence: CASSYLAKVTGTDTQYF. For the CDR3, the DNA is TGTGCCAGCAGTTACTTGGCTAAAGTAACGGGCACAGATACGCAGTATTTT. V gene TRBV6-8 combines with J gene TRBJ2-3, with D hard to call. Germline V CDR1 and CDR2: MNHGY, SAAAGT. Trimming left V 1 base short and J 1 base short, with 15 bases between. The CDR3 runs 17 residues.

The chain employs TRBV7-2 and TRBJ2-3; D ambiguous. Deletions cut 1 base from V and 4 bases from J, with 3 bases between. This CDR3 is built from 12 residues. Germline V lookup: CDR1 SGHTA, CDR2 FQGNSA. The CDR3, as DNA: TGTGCCAGCAGCTTAGATGCAGATACGCAGTATTTT. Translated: CASSLDADTQYF.

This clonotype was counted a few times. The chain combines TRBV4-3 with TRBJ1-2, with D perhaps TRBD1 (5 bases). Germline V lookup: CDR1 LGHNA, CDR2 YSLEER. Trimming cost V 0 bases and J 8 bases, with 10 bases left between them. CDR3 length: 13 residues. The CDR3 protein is CASSQDQGRGYTF. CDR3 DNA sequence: TGCGCCAGCAGCCAAGATCAGGGAAGAGGCTACACCTTC.

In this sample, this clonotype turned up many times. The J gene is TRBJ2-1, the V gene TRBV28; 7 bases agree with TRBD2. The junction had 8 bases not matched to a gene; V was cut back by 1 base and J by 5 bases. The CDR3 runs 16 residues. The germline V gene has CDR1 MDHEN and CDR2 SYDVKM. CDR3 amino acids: CASSLSAGYSDNEQFF. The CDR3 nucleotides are TGTGCCAGCAGTTTATCAGCGGGGTACTCTGACAATGAGCAGTTCTTC.

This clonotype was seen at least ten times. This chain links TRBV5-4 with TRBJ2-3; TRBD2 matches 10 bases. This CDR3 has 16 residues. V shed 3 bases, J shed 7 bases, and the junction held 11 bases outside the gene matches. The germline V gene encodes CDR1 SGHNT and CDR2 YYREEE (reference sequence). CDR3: CASSWGPAGGLNTQYF. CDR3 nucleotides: TGTGCCAGCAGCTGGGGGCCAGCGGGGGGGCTTAATACGCAGTATTTT.

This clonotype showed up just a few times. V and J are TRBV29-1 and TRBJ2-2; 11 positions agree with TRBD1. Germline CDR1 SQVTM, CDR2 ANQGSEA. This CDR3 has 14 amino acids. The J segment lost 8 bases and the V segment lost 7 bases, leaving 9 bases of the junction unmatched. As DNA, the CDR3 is TGCAGCGGCCGCGGACAGGGGGCAGGGGGGGAGCTGTTTTTT. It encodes CSGRGQGAGGELFF.

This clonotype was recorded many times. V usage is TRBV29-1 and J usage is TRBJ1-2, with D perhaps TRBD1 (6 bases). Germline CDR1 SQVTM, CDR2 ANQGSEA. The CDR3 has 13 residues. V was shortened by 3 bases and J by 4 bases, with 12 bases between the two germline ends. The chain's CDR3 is CSVDLGGGYGYTF. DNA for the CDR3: TGCAGCGTTGACCTGGGGGGCGGCTATGGCTACACCTTC. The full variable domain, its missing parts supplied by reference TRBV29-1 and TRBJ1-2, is SAVISQKPSRDICQRGTSLTIQCQVDSQVTMMFWYRQQPGQSLTLIATANQGSEATYESGFVIDKFPISRPNLTFSTLTVSNMSPEDSSIYLCSVDLGGGYGYTFGSGTRLTVV.